The entry below describes one T cell receptor (beta chain). The sequenced fragment ends 3 residues before the CDR3 boundary, so the rest is inferred from the germline J gene. Per the germline V gene, CDR1 is SQVTM and CDR2 is ANQGSEA. This CDR3 has 15 residues. After removal of 4 bases from V and 4 bases from J, the junction contained 6 bases not matched to a gene. The data originate from a study of Tregs in tolerant kidney transplant recipients. Here immunoSEQ multiplex PCR was the method, and the copy in TCRdb shows in-frame clones only, minus some. The sample table includes more than 45,000 clones.

This TCR was sampled from a human donor who received a combined kidney and bone marrow transplant. J is TRBJ2-2 and V is TRBV29-1; the match to TRBD2 covers 10 bases. The material was CD4+ T cells from blood, obtained before the transplant. The CDR3 bases that were read are TGCAGCGTTGTGGGAAGCGGGAGGGCCACCGGGGAG. Amino acid sequence: CSVVGSGRATGE. The whole CDR3 sequence reads CSVVGSGRATGELFF.